This T cell receptor beta chain was found in a study of control samples from healthy donors and cancer patients. Some clones are missing from TCRdb's copy, which holds only in-frame ones; the method was immunoSEQ multiplex PCR. The table lists 90,000 or so clones, approximately 91% of them singletons. CDR1 is SGHRS, CDR2 YFSETQ, per germline. V was clipped by 0 bases and J by 2 bases; unmatched bases: 3. The CDR3 loop spans 17 amino acids. The V gene is TRBV5-1, the J gene TRBJ2-3; TRBD2 aligns across 13 bases. This TCR derives from a woman in her fifties or sixties in good health. The sequenced sample was blood. Here the CDR3 DNA reads TGCGCCAGCAGCTTGGGGACTAGCGGGAGTTACACAGATACGCAGTATTTT. It codes for CASSLGTSGSYTDTQYF.